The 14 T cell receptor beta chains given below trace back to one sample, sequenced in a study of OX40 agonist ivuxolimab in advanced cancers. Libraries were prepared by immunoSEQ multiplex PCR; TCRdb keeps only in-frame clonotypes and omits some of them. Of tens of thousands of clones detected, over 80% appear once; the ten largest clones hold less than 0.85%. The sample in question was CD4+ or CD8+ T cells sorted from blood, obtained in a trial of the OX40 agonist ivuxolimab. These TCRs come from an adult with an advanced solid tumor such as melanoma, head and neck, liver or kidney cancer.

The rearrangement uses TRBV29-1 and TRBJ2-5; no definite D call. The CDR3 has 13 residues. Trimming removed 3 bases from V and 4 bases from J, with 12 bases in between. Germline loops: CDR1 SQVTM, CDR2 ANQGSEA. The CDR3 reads CSVDVESGETQYF. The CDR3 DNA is TGCAGCGTTGATGTGGAATCCGGAGAGACCCAGTACTTC.

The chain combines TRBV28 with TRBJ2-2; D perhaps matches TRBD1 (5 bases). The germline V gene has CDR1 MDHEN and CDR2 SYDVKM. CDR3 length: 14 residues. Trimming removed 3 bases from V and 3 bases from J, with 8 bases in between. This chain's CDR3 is CASSFARDTGELFF. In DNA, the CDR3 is TGTGCCAGCAGTTTTGCCAGGGACACCGGGGAGCTGTTTTTT.

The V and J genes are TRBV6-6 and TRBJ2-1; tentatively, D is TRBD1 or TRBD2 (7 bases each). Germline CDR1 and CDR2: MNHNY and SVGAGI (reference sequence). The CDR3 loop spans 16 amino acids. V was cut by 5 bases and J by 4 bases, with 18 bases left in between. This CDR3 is CASSPPGGGGYNEQFF. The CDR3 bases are TGTGCCAGCAGTCCGCCAGGGGGGGGAGGTTACAATGAGCAGTTCTTC.

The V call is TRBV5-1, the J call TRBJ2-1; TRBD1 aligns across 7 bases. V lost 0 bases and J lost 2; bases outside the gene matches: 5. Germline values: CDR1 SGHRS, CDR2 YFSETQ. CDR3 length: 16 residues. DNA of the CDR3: TGCGCCAGCAGCTTGGAGTTCGGGACAGCCTACAATGAGCAGTTCTTC. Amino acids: CASSLEFGTAYNEQFF.

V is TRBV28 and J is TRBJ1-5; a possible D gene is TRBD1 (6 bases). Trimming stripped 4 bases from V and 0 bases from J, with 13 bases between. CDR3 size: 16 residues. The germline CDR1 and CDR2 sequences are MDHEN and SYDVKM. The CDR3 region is CASSSTGSPSNQPQHF. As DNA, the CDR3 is TGTGCCAGCAGTTCAACAGGGTCCCCTAGCAATCAGCCCCAGCATTTT. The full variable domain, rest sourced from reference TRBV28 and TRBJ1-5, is DVKVTQSSRYLVKRTGEKVFLECVQDMDHENMFWYRQDPGLGLRLIYFSYDVKMKEKGDIPEGYSVSREKKERFSLILESASTNQTSMYLCASSSTGSPSNQPQHFGDGTRLSIL.

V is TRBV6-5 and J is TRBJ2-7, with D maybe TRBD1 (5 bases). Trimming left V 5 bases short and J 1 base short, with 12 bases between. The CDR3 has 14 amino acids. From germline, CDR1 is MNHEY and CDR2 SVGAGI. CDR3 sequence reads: CASSVQGNSYEQYF. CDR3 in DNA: TGTGCCAGCAGTGTGCAGGGAAATTCCTACGAGCAGTACTTC.

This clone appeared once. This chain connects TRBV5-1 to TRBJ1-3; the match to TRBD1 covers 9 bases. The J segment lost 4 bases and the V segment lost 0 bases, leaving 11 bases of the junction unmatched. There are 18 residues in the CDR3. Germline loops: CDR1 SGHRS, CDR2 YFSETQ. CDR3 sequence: CASSLDTPGTGNGNTIYF. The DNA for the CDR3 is TGCGCCAGCAGCTTGGATACACCGGGGACAGGGAACGGAAACACCATATATTTT. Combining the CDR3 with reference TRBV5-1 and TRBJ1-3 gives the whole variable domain KAGVTQTPRYLIKTRGQQVTLSCSPISGHRSVSWYQQTPGQGLQFLFEYFSETQRNKGNFPGRFSGRQFSNSRSEMNVSTLELGDSALYLCASSLDTPGTGNGNTIYFGEGSWLTVV.

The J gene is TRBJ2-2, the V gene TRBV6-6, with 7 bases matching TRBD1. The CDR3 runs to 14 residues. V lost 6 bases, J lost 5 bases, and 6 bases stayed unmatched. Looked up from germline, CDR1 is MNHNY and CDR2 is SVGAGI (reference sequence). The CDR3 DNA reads TGTGCCAGCAGCTCAACACAGGGGACCGGGGAGCTGTTTTTT. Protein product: CASSSTQGTGELFF.

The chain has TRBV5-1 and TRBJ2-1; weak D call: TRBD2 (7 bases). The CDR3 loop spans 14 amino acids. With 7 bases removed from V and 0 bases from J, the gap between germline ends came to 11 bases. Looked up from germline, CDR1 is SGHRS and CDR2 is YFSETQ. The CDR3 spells CASRGATSYNEQFF. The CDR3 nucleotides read TGCGCCAGCCGGGGGGCTACCTCCTACAATGAGCAGTTCTTC.

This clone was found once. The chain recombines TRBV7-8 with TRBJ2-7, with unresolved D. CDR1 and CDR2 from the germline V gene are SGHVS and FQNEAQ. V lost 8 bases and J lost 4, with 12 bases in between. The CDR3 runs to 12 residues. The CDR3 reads CASAPDPYEQYF. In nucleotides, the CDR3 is TGTGCCAGCGCCCCTGATCCATACGAGCAGTACTTC.

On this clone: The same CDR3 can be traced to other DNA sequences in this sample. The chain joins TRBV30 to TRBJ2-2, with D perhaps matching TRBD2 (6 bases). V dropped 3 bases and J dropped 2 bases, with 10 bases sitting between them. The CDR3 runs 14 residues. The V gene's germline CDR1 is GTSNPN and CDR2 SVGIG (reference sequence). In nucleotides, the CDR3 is TGTGCCTGGAGCCCGGGACTTAACACCGGGGAGCTGTTTTTT. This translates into CAWSPGLNTGELFF.

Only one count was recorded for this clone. CDR3 sequence (DNA): TGTGCCAGCACTCTAGCGGGGGGCCAAGAAAAACTGTTTTTT. Its protein product is CASTLAGGQEKLFF. The V and J genes are TRBV6-6 and TRBJ1-4, with D perhaps TRBD1 (6 bases). Germline CDR1 and CDR2: MNHNY and SVGAGI (reference sequence). This CDR3 is built from 14 residues. With 7 bases removed from V and 8 bases from J, the gap between germline ends came to 17 bases.

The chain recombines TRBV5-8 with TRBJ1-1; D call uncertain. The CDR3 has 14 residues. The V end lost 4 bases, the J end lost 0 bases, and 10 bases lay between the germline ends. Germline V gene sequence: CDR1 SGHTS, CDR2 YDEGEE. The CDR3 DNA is TGTGCCAGCAGCAGGGTTCTTATGAACACTGAAGCTTTCTTT. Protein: CASSRVLMNTEAFF.

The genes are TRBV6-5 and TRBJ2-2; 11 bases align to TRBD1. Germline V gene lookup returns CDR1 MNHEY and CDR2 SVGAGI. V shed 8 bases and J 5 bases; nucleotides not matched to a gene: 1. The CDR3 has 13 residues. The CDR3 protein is CASWDRGTGELFF. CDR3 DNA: TGTGCCAGCTGGGACAGGGGGACCGGGGAGCTGTTTTTT.